This T cell receptor (beta chain) was sequenced in a study of CDR3 diversity in severe acne. Each CDR3 protein is one row after TCRdb ran MiXCR on the PCR reads. Seen here are 100,000 or so distinct CDR3 sequences, around 53% observed once, and the top ten hold 9.5% to 15%. Of note for this clonotype: Sequence at one end of the junction differs from germline and may be a read error.

The sample comprised blood. The TCR comes from a male donor with acne.

This chain's CDR3 is CASSYSAAGLKETQYF. The CDR3 DNA reads TGTGCCAGCAGTTACTCAGCGGCAGGATTAAAAGAGACCCAGTACTTC. The chain joins TRBV10-3 to TRBJ2-5; tentative D call: TRBD2 (5 bases). This CDR3 region has 16 residues. Germline V gives CDR1 ENHRY, CDR2 SYGVKD.